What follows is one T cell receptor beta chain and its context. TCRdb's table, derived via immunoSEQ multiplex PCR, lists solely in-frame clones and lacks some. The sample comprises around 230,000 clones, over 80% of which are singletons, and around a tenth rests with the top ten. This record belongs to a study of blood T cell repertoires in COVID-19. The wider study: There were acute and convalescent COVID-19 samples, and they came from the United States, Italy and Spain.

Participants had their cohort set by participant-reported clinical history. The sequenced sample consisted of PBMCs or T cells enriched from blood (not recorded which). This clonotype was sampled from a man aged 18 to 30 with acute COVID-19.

The CDR3 nucleotides are TGTGCCAGCAGACGTGACAGTTACAATCAGCCCCAGCATTTT. Protein sequence: CASRRDSYNQPQHF. This rearrangement joins TRBV28 to TRBJ1-5; D is possibly TRBD1 (5 bases). The V end lost 6 bases, the J end lost 3 bases, and 12 bases lay between the germline ends. The germline V gene encodes CDR1 MDHEN and CDR2 SYDVKM. The CDR3 sequence is 14 residues long.